The sequence of this T cell receptor (beta chain) was determined in a study of human T cells and chemical hapten exposure. Study results and caveats: TCRs at a frequency above 1 in 1000 stayed unchanged with DPC sensitization. In comparison with controls, expanded TCRs gave rise to a significantly larger number of large CDR3 similarity clusters.

The time point here: pre-sensitization, week 0. This sample's treatment: therapeutic diphenylcyclopropenone sensitization with weekly scalp DPC. In every case, blood was obtained before the patch test was applied. Remarks on this clonotype: Antigen unknown.

Each CDR3 protein gets one entry after TCRdb re-called the RACE reads with MiXCR. Among under 300,000 distinct CDR3 sequences, about 9.4% were seen once, and the ten largest hold under 2.5%. V was clipped by 6 bases and J by 7 bases, with 10 bases between them. Germline assignment: CDR1 MDHEN and CDR2 SYDVKM. The CDR3 consists of 13 residues. This chain uses TRBV28 with TRBJ1-6; no definite D call. The specimen was whole blood, collected in connection with sensitization to the hapten diphenylcyclopropenone (DPC). The source is a woman between 35 and 50 years old with alopecia areata. Some clones in this sample may be carry-over from other donors' samples. As DNA, the CDR3 is TGTGCCAGCAGCCAAATGGGCAATTCACCCCTCCACTTT. Translating it yields CASSQMGNSPLHF.